These 30 T cell receptor beta chains were all obtained from the same sample, sequenced in a study of PD-1 blockade in classical Hodgkin lymphoma. The table came from immunoSEQ multiplex PCR; TCRdb's copy has only in-frame clones and leaves some out. The table has some 19,000 clones, more than 75% seen once. As to time point: cycle 4 day 1 (C4D1), after about 6 weeks of nivolumab. Every patient relapsed after autologous stem cell transplantation, and brentuximab vedotin exposure varied. The sequencing used peripheral blood mononuclear cells (PBMCs), collected before the fourth cycle of nivolumab. The receptors were sampled from a human donor with classical Hodgkin lymphoma.

V and J are TRBV6-7 and TRBJ2-5; D remains ambiguous. TRBV6-7 is an ORF, and what it does is uncertain. V was shortened by 5 bases and J by 2 bases, with 3 bases between the two germline ends. This CDR3 comprises 11 residues. CDR3 amino acids: CASSEQETQYF. CDR3 coding DNA: TGTGCCAGCAGTGAACAAGAGACCCAGTACTTC.

The CDR3 coding sequence is TGTGCCAGCAGTTCCATGTCCGGGGCTGGCGAGCAGTACGTC. This sequence encodes CASSSMSGAGEQYV. V gene TRBV28 combines with J gene TRBJ2-7; D may be TRBD1 or TRBD2 (5 bases each). Trimming stripped 4 bases from V and 6 bases from J, with 16 bases between. The CDR3 contains 14 residues. The germline gives CDR1 MDHEN, CDR2 SYDVKM.

This clone was seen only once. The rearrangement uses TRBV6-5 and TRBJ1-1; D is ambiguous. The CDR3 extends over 14 amino acids. V was trimmed by 2 bases and J by 1 base, leaving 8 bases between them. Looked up from germline, CDR1 is MNHEY and CDR2 is SVGAGI. CDR3 protein: CASSYDRRNTEAFF. For the CDR3, the DNA is TGTGCCAGCAGTTACGATCGGCGGAACACTGAAGCTTTCTTT.

The V call is TRBV4-3, the J call TRBJ2-1; 11 bases align to TRBD2. There are 21 residues in the CDR3. Trimming cost V 1 base and J 4 bases; bases outside gene matches: 18. Germline V gene sequence: CDR1 LGHNA, CDR2 YSLEER. This CDR3 reads CASSQVGATRGRTSGYNEQFF. CDR3 DNA: TGCGCCAGCAGCCAAGTGGGGGCGACCAGAGGCCGGACTAGCGGGTACAATGAGCAGTTCTTC.

Comments on this clone: The sample contains more than one DNA sequence encoding this CDR3. The chain employs TRBV9 and TRBJ2-3; the D is unclear. Germline values: CDR1 SGDLS, CDR2 YYNGEE. V was clipped by 4 bases and J by 2 bases, with 5 bases between them. The CDR3 consists of 12 residues. The CDR3 DNA reads TGTGCCAGCAGCCCGAACACAGATACGCAGTATTTT. This gives the protein CASSPNTDTQYF.

The rearrangement uses TRBV7-9 and TRBJ2-1, with a possible D match to TRBD2 (6 bases). The V gene lost 5 bases and the J gene lost 7 bases, with 18 bases spanning the gap. Per the germline V gene, CDR1 is SEHNR and CDR2 is FQNEAQ (reference sequence). This CDR3 has 15 residues. The CDR3 sequence is CASSHVGTRGNEQFF. In nucleotides, the CDR3 is TGTGCCAGCAGCCACGTGGGTACCCGGGGGAATGAGCAGTTCTTC.

The rearrangement links TRBV4-3 to TRBJ2-7, with TRBD2 matching 7 bases. The V and J ends lost 0 bases and 4 bases, in that order; junction bases with no gene match: 6. CDR1 is LGHNA, CDR2 YSLEER, per germline. The CDR3 sequence is 15 residues long. CDR3: CASSQDMGGFYEQYF. DNA of the CDR3: TGCGCCAGCAGCCAAGATATGGGAGGGTTTTACGAGCAGTACTTC.

CDR3 sequence: CSVELGQGANIQYF. The CDR3 bases are TGCAGCGTTGAACTGGGACAGGGGGCCAACATTCAGTACTTC. V and J are TRBV29-1 and TRBJ2-4, with TRBD1 identical over 12 bases. V lost 2 bases, J lost 7 bases, and 3 bases stayed unmatched. Per germline, CDR1 SQVTM and CDR2 ANQGSEA. The CDR3 has 14 amino acids.

The rearrangement joins TRBV28 to TRBJ1-2; TRBD1 agrees at 12 bases. The CDR3 covers 13 residues. The V segment lost 6 bases and the J segment 7 bases; nucleotides outside the gene matches: 3. Germline V CDR1 and CDR2: MDHEN, SYDVKM. The CDR3 region has the DNA TGTGCCAGCAGGGGACAGGGGGCGTTTGGCTACACCTTC. It specifies CASRGQGAFGYTF.

The rearrangement uses TRBV9 and TRBJ1-2; D perhaps matches TRBD1 (5 bases). The CDR3 runs 15 residues. V dropped 3 bases and J dropped 4 bases, with 16 bases sitting between them. Looked up from germline, CDR1 is SGDLS and CDR2 is YYNGEE. Written as DNA, the CDR3 is TGTGCCAGCAGCGGACAGATAACAGGACTCTATGGCTACACCTTC. It encodes CASSGQITGLYGYTF.

This chain connects TRBV9 to TRBJ2-3, with 10 bases fitting TRBD1. The CDR3 is 15 amino acids. V was clipped by 3 bases and J by 3 bases; unmatched bases: 4. Germline loops: CDR1 SGDLS, CDR2 YYNGEE. CDR3 loop: CASSGGTGVTDTQYF. The CDR3 bases are TGTGCCAGCAGCGGAGGGACAGGGGTAACAGATACGCAGTATTTT.

The CDR3 is CASTVTGGGSGEQFF. CDR3 nucleotide sequence: TGTGCCAGTACCGTTACAGGGGGCGGTTCGGGTGAGCAGTTCTTC. The J gene is TRBJ2-1, the V gene TRBV19; 9 bases match TRBD1. Unmatched junction bases numbered 13, after V lost 7 bases and J lost 9 bases. The length of the CDR3 is 15 residues. Germline lookup yields CDR1 LNHDA and CDR2 SQIVND (reference sequence).

V is TRBV7-8 and J is TRBJ2-7; 8 bases align to TRBD2. J gave up 5 bases and V 4 bases, and 10 bases lay outside the gene matches. CDR1 is SGHVS and CDR2 is FQNEAQ in the germline V gene. The CDR3 loop spans 15 amino acids. The CDR3 sequence: CASSSRGGPRNEQYF. The CDR3 nucleotides read TGTGCCAGCAGCTCCCGGGGGGGGCCGAGGAACGAGCAGTACTTC.

The chain couples TRBV28 to TRBJ1-3; D gene unclear. Germline V gene data show CDR1 as MDHEN and CDR2 as SYDVKM. V was shortened by 6 bases and J by 3 bases, with 9 bases between the two germline ends. This CDR3 has 13 residues. The CDR3 DNA is TGTGCCAGCAGGGGCGATGATGGAAACACCATATATTTT. It is translated as CASRGDDGNTIYF.

The chain links TRBV28 to TRBJ1-6; possible D gene TRBD1, 5 bases. The CDR3 is made up of 16 amino acids. Between the trimmed V and J ends, which lost 3 bases and 10 bases, there was a span of 19 bases. The germline V gene has CDR1 MDHEN and CDR2 SYDVKM. The CDR3 DNA sequence: TGTGCCAGCAGTTTCCCCCGGGACCTCCGGCGATCACCCCTCCACTTT. Translated: CASSFPRDLRRSPLHF.

CDR3 loop: CASSFGQSSTDTQYF. CDR3 DNA: TGTGCCAGCAGTTTCGGACAGTCTAGCACAGATACGCAGTATTTT. V usage is TRBV27 and J usage is TRBJ2-3; TRBD1 is a possible D gene (6 bases). In germline, CDR1 is MNHEY, CDR2 SMNVEV (reference sequence). CDR3 length: 15 residues. Trimming took off 3 bases at V and 0 bases at J, with 10 bases between the two ends.

The chain links TRBV19 to TRBJ2-1, with a weak D call TRBD2 (5 bases). V dropped 2 bases and J dropped 6 bases, with 14 bases sitting between them. CDR3 size: 15 residues. Germline CDR1 and CDR2: LNHDA and SQIVND (reference sequence). DNA of the CDR3: TGTGCCAGTAGTATACGGAGGTTAGGAGCCAATGAGCAGTTCTTC. Translation: CASSIRRLGANEQFF.

This clone was seen only a few times. J is TRBJ2-6 and V is TRBV6-4; D remains unclear. Germline V CDR1 and CDR2: MRHNA, SNTAGT. This CDR3 is built from 15 residues. Trimming took off 2 bases at V and 2 bases at J, with 7 bases between the two ends. CDR3 sequence reads: CASSDGSTGANVLTF. The CDR3 DNA is TGTGCCAGCAGTGACGGAAGCACTGGGGCCAACGTCCTGACTTTC.

V usage is TRBV10-2 and J usage is TRBJ2-7; the D gene is possibly TRBD1 (6 bases). Germline assignment: CDR1 WSHSY and CDR2 SAAADI. CDR3 length: 17 amino acids. V gave up 5 bases and J gave up 0 bases, with 20 bases separating them. CDR3 DNA sequence: TGCGCCAGCAGTCGCCCCCGGACAGAGAGGAACTCCTACGAGCAGTACGTC. It specifies CASSRPRTERNSYEQYV.

CDR3 loop: CASSPGTGSSYEQYF. CDR3 coding DNA: TGTGCCAGCAGCCCCGGGACAGGGTCATCCTACGAGCAGTACTTC. The chain is built from TRBV7-9 and TRBJ2-7, with 9 positions matching TRBD1. The CDR3 covers 15 residues. V was pared by 5 bases and J by 1 base, with 6 bases of the junction left unmatched. The germline CDR1 and CDR2 sequences are SEHNR and FQNEAQ (reference sequence).

The V and J genes are TRBV7-9 and TRBJ1-6, with a tentative D call TRBD1 (6 bases). Germline V CDR1 and CDR2: SEHNR, FQNEAQ (reference sequence). V lost 1 base and J 1 base, leaving 14 bases between the germline ends. The CDR3 is 18 amino acids. The CDR3 nucleotides are TGTGCCAGCAGCTTAGAGCGGGGGCTTGAGTCCTATAATTCACCCCTCCACTTT. It encodes CASSLERGLESYNSPLHF.

The chain has TRBV5-1 and TRBJ2-5; perhaps TRBD2 as D (5 bases). The V end lost 5 bases, the J end lost 5 bases, and 10 bases lay between the germline ends. Germline loops: CDR1 SGHRS, CDR2 YFSETQ. The CDR3 is 12 amino acids. This CDR3 is CASRPTTETQYF. In nucleotides, the CDR3 is TGCGCCAGCAGACCGACTACGGAGACCCAGTACTTC. The full variable domain, in which reference TRBV5-1 and TRBJ2-5 provide the parts outside the CDR3, is KAGVTQTPRYLIKTRGQQVTLSCSPISGHRSVSWYQQTPGQGLQFLFEYFSETQRNKGNFPGRFSGRQFSNSRSEMNVSTLELGDSALYLCASRPTTETQYFGPGTRLLVL.

This rearrangement joins TRBV19 to TRBJ1-5; TRBD1 aligns across 8 bases. Germline CDR1 reads LNHDA; CDR2 reads SQIVND (reference sequence). This CDR3 comprises 16 residues. V dropped 5 bases and J dropped 3; count of bases not matched to a gene: 9. This CDR3 reads CASSLRGTGSNQPQHF. In DNA, the CDR3 is TGTGCCAGTAGTCTCAGGGGGACAGGATCCAATCAGCCCCAGCATTTT.

The rearrangement uses TRBV4-2 and TRBJ2-5; 7 bases align to TRBD2. This CDR3 comprises 17 residues. J gave up 1 base and V 1 base, and 9 bases lay outside the gene matches. Germline CDR1 is LGHNA and CDR2 is YNFKEQ. CDR3 coding DNA: TGTGCCAGCAGCCAAGTGAGCGGGGAGCCGCTCCAAGAGACCCAGTACTTC. This translates into CASSQVSGEPLQETQYF.

The rearrangement links TRBV7-2 to TRBJ1-6; maybe TRBD1 (6 bases). There are 15 residues in the CDR3. V was trimmed by 2 bases and J by 9 bases, leaving 14 bases between them. In germline, CDR1 is SGHTA, CDR2 FQGNSA. The CDR3 protein is CASSLKGKGGSPLHF. In DNA form, the CDR3 reads TGTGCCAGCAGCTTAAAGGGGAAAGGGGGTTCACCCCTCCACTTT.

This chain joins TRBV7-9 and TRBJ1-2; 10 bases align to TRBD1. J gave up 2 bases and V 0 bases, and 12 bases lay outside the gene matches. The length of the CDR3 is 19 residues. Germline CDR1 is SEHNR and CDR2 is FQNEAQ (reference sequence). The CDR3 nucleotides read TGTGCCAGCAGCTTAGCTCCCGTGTTTCTGGGACAGGGGAACTATGGCTACACCTTC. This translates into CASSLAPVFLGQGNYGYTF.

The chain is built from TRBV28 and TRBJ2-5, with a weak D call TRBD2 (6 bases). CDR1 and CDR2 (germline): MDHEN, SYDVKM. This CDR3 is 16 amino acids long. Trimming shortened V by 4 bases and J by 1 base, and 16 bases separated the two germline ends. The CDR3 here is CASSYLLPGAQETQYF. Here the CDR3 DNA reads TGTGCCAGCAGTTATTTATTACCGGGAGCCCAAGAGACCCAGTACTTC.

The chain joins TRBV21-1 to TRBJ2-7; TRBD1, the table's D call, was not compared with the DNA. TRBV21-1 is deemed a pseudogene. The CDR3 extends over 15 amino acids. The CDR3: CASSSTGSWPYEQYV. CDR3 nucleotides: TGTGCCAGCAGCAGCACAGGGAGCTGGCCCTACGAGCAGTACGTC.

The CDR3 DNA reads TGTGCCAGTAGTCTCCAGGGTGTCTACACCGGGGAGCTGTTTTTT. This codes for CASSLQGVYTGELFF. The rearrangement links TRBV19 to TRBJ2-2, with a tentative D call TRBD1 (5 bases). Germline V gene data show CDR1 as LNHDA and CDR2 as SQIVND (reference sequence). The CDR3 is 15 residues long. The V gene lost 5 bases and the J gene lost 3 bases, with 13 bases spanning the gap.

This clone was seen more than once but under ten times. CDR3 residues: CATSIGRETQYF. Here the CDR3 DNA reads TGTGCCACCAGCATTGGGAGAGAGACCCAGTACTTC. This chain connects TRBV15 to TRBJ2-5; perhaps TRBD2 as D (5 bases). With 4 bases removed from V and 4 bases from J, the gap between germline ends came to 7 bases. The CDR3 has 12 residues. Germline CDR1 reads LNHNV; CDR2 reads YYDKDF (reference sequence).